Shown below are 17 T cell receptor beta chains from a single sample sequenced in a study of yellow fever vaccine responses in identical twins. TCRdb passed the RT-PCR reads through MiXCR, listing each CDR3 protein once. The table lists some 16,000 distinct CDR3 sequences, approximately 80% of them singletons. This specimen consisted of T cells from blood (PBMCs), unsorted or a sorted subset (not recorded which), obtained before or after yellow fever vaccination (not recorded which). The source is a woman younger than 30 who received the yellow fever vaccine.

In its sample, this clonotype was seen a few times. The V call is TRBV29-1, the J call TRBJ2-7; D perhaps matches TRBD2 (7 bases). This CDR3 is 14 amino acids long. The germline V and J ends were trimmed by 3 bases and 0 bases, with 12 bases remaining between them. The germline CDR1 and CDR2 sequences are SQVTM and ANQGSEA. The CDR3 DNA sequence: TGCAGCGTTGAGGGAAGGGGGGGCTCCTACGAGCAGTACTTC. Encoded protein: CSVEGRGGSYEQYF.

In its sample, this clonotype was seen once. The genes are TRBV20-1 and TRBJ2-3; 9 bases agree with TRBD1. Trimming at V came to 6 bases and at J to 1 base, leaving 5 bases not matched to a gene. CDR3 length equals 14 residues. Per the germline V gene, CDR1 is DFQATT and CDR2 is SNEGSKA (reference sequence). The CDR3 DNA reads TGCAGTGCACTGGGACAGGGAGGCACAGATACGCAGTATTTT. As protein: CSALGQGGTDTQYF.

This rearrangement joins TRBV7-3 to TRBJ2-3; D is ambiguous. Per the germline V gene, CDR1 is SGHTA and CDR2 is FQGTGA. Deletions cut 3 bases from V and 7 bases from J, with 11 bases between. The CDR3 is 13 amino acids. This chain's CDR3 is CASSLGSSYTQYF. For the CDR3, the DNA is TGTGCCAGCAGCTTGGGTAGCAGCTATACGCAGTATTTT.

This chain joins TRBV7-6 and TRBJ1-1, with D uncertain. Per germline, CDR1 SGHVS and CDR2 FNYEAQ. V was shortened by 1 base and J by 0 bases, with 6 bases between the two germline ends. The CDR3 spans 14 residues. In DNA, the CDR3 is TGTGCCAGCAGCTTAGACGGATTGAACACTGAAGCTTTCTTT. Its protein is CASSLDGLNTEAFF.

Details on this clonotype: The junction shows a germline mismatch at one end, possibly a read error. The CDR3 sequence: CASSDGGATDTQYF. The DNA for the CDR3 is TGTGCTAGCAGTGACGGGGGGGCCACAGATACGCAGTATTTT. The J gene is TRBJ2-3, the V gene TRBV6-4; 8 positions match TRBD2. Looked up from germline, CDR1 is MRHNA and CDR2 is SNTAGT. The CDR3 loop spans 14 amino acids.

The rearrangement joins TRBV10-1 to TRBJ2-1; no clear D. Germline CDR1 reads WNHNN; CDR2 reads SYGVQD (reference sequence). V lost 0 bases and J lost 15, with 15 bases in between. The CDR3 covers 13 residues. CDR3 in DNA: TGCGCCAGCAGTGAGTCGTATGTGGGATCGCGGTTCTTC. It yields the protein CASSESYVGSRFF.

In its sample, this clonotype was seen once. This chain links TRBV7-3 with TRBJ2-5; D is unresolved. This CDR3 contains 15 residues. The V and J ends lost 2 bases and 1 base respectively, with 11 bases between them. The germline gives CDR1 SGHTA, CDR2 FQGTGA. In nucleotides, the CDR3 is TGTGCCAGCAGCTTATCTGGAACGTTCCAAGAGACCCAGTACTTC. Translation: CASSLSGTFQETQYF.

This clonotype appeared once. J is TRBJ2-1 and V is TRBV12-3 or TRBV12-4; D ambiguous. Trimming left V 6 bases short and J 0 bases short, with 12 bases between. There are 15 residues in the CDR3. The CDR3 region is CASSPTFNSYNEQFF. The CDR3 DNA reads as TGTGCCAGCAGCCCAACATTCAACTCCTACAATGAGCAGTTCTTC.

CDR3 DNA: TGCGCCAGCAGTCCTAGCGGGGGGGTTCTTGATACGCAGTATTTT. Protein sequence: CASSPSGGVLDTQYF. V usage is TRBV10-1 and J usage is TRBJ2-3, with 12 positions matching TRBD2. The ends lost 5 bases at V and 6 bases at J; junction bases unmatched: 6. The CDR3 has 15 amino acids. Germline V gene data show CDR1 as WNHNN and CDR2 as SYGVQD (reference sequence).

DNA of the CDR3: TGCAGCGTAGGACAGGGGCTAGAGACCCAGTACTTC. Translation: CSVGQGLETQYF. The rearrangement joins TRBV29-1 to TRBJ2-5; TRBD1 matches at 9 bases. The V gene end was trimmed by 6 bases and the J gene end by 4 bases; junction bases not matched to a gene: 3. Germline CDR1 SQVTM, CDR2 ANQGSEA. The CDR3 has 12 residues.

V usage is TRBV7-3 and J usage is TRBJ2-3; TRBD2 matches 9 bases. CDR3 length equals 16 residues. The germline V gene encodes CDR1 SGHTA and CDR2 FQGTGA. The J segment lost 5 bases and the V segment lost 4 bases, leaving 10 bases of the junction unmatched. The CDR3 DNA is TGTGCCAGCAGCTCGACGTGGCTAGCGGGAATAGATACGCAGTATTTT. This sequence encodes CASSSTWLAGIDTQYF.

The chain joins TRBV4-1 to TRBJ2-1; tentatively, D is TRBD1 (5 bases). CDR1 is MGHRA, CDR2 YSYEKL, per germline. V lost 1 base, J lost 6 bases, and 16 bases lay in between. The CDR3 spans 16 residues. This CDR3 reads CASSQAGLSDGNEQFF. The CDR3 nucleotides are TGCGCCAGCAGCCAAGCAGGGCTAAGCGATGGCAATGAGCAGTTCTTC.

V and J are TRBV9 and TRBJ2-5, with D possibly being TRBD1 (6 bases). V shed 3 bases and J shed 1 base, with 10 bases lying between them. Looked up from germline, CDR1 is SGDLS and CDR2 is YYNGEE. The length of the CDR3 is 14 residues. The CDR3 nucleotides read TGTGCCAGCAGCGCAGGACAGTTCCAAGAGACCCAGTACTTC. It is translated as CASSAGQFQETQYF.

The CDR3 here is CSVQQGTGELFF. Written as DNA, the CDR3 is TGCAGCGTCCAACAGGGCACCGGGGAGCTGTTTTTT. The chain joins TRBV29-1 to TRBJ2-2; D might be TRBD1 (6 bases). With 6 bases removed from V and 4 bases from J, the gap between germline ends came to 9 bases. Germline V gives CDR1 SQVTM, CDR2 ANQGSEA. This CDR3 has 12 amino acids.

This clonotype has a handful of counts. The rearrangement joins TRBV2 to TRBJ2-7; 11 nucleotides align to TRBD2. This CDR3 has 14 amino acids. Germline V lookup: CDR1 SNHLY, CDR2 FYNNEI. V gave up 8 bases and J gave up 1 base; unmatched junction bases: 4. CDR3 bases: TGTGCCAGCCGAACTAGCGGGGGTTCCTACGAGCAGTACTTC. Protein sequence: CASRTSGGSYEQYF.

This chain joins TRBV7-8 and TRBJ2-7, with D hard to call. This CDR3 spans 15 amino acids. The V end was cut by 7 bases, the J end by 2 bases, with 18 bases between. Germline lookup yields CDR1 SGHVS and CDR2 FQNEAQ. CDR3 nucleotide sequence: TGTGCCAGCACCCCCCCCGGGCGGCCGACCTACGAGCAGTACTTC. Protein sequence: CASTPPGRPTYEQYF.

The gene calls are TRBV4-3 and TRBJ1-2; 7 bases align to TRBD1. From germline, CDR1 is LGHNA and CDR2 YSLEER. V dropped 0 bases and J dropped 2; count of bases not matched to a gene: 0. The length of the CDR3 is 14 residues. CDR3 in amino acids: CASSQEGGNYGYTF. In DNA form, the CDR3 reads TGCGCCAGCAGCCAAGAAGGGGGCAACTATGGCTACACCTTC.